This TCR beta chain is from a study of radiation and T cells in renal cell carcinoma. A note on this clone: The antigen is unknown.

Sequencing was performed with immunoSEQ multiplex PCR; in TCRdb, only in-frame clones are kept and a portion is missing. The sample includes 15,000 to 20,000 clones, over 45% of them seen just once. Indicated treatment: 15 Gy SBRT to primary tumor, nephrectomy 4 weeks later. Study results and caveats: From baseline, blood top tumor clonotypes peaked at 2 weeks post-radiation.

This specimen was tumor tissue, taken from a patient whose treatment included radiotherapy and nephrectomy. This clonotype was sampled from a man aged 50-60 years with renal cell carcinoma.

The CDR3 loop reads CASSLEGPSTDTQYF. The CDR3 DNA reads TGCGCCAGCAGTTTAGAGGGCCCTAGCACAGATACGCAGTATTTT. V is TRBV5-1 and J is TRBJ2-3; a possible D gene is TRBD2 (5 bases). CDR1 and CDR2 from the germline V gene are SGHRS and YFSETQ. This CDR3 has 15 residues. Trimming removed 5 bases from V and 0 bases from J, with 13 bases in between.